What follows are 16 T cell receptor beta chains derived from one specimen sequenced in a study of cytomegalovirus exposure and HLA in healthy donors (dated 2017 in TCRdb). Receptor libraries were prepared by the immunoSEQ multiplex PCR assay. For the multiplex PCR, a mixture combining 60 forward primers for TCR Vbeta segments and 13 reverse primers for TCR Jbeta segments was used. In its TCRdb copy, this immuneACCESS table keeps in-frame sequences only and misses some clones. Where compared with another copy, unresolved V genes explain less than half of these, and the others have no known cause. In all, the sample holds 100,000 to 150,000 clones, and over 60% of those were seen once. Jointly, the top ten make up under 15% of the sample. The sample taken for sequencing was PBMCs. The origin of the receptors is an older woman in good health and CMV-seropositive.

The rearrangement joins TRBV4-3 to TRBJ2-3, with TRBD2 matching over 10 bases. The V gene's germline CDR1 is LGHNA and CDR2 YSLEER. V lost 0 bases to trimming and J lost 3 bases; unmatched junction nucleotides: 6. The CDR3 has 17 residues. CDR3 DNA sequence: TGCGCCAGCAGCCAAGAGAGCGGGGGGGTTATGACAGATACGCAGTATTTT. Protein product: CASSQESGGVMTDTQYF.

This sequence joins TRBV19 and TRBJ1-4, with TRBD1 matching 8 bases. Germline V lookup: CDR1 LNHDA, CDR2 SQIVND (reference sequence). With 4 bases clipped from V and 2 bases from J, the junction kept 3 bases outside the gene matches. The CDR3 sequence is 15 residues long. The CDR3 DNA reads TGTGCCAGTAGTACCCCAGGGGGCACTAATGAAAAACTGTTTTTT. Residues: CASSTPGGTNEKLFF.

The V and J genes are TRBV6-5 and TRBJ1-5; D unclear. Germline V gives CDR1 MNHEY, CDR2 SVGAGI. The CDR3 runs 12 residues. V lost 8 bases, J lost 0 bases, and 5 bases lay in between. The CDR3 reads CASGNSNQPQHF. The CDR3 DNA sequence: TGTGCCAGCGGCAATAGCAATCAGCCCCAGCATTTT.

This clone showed up just once. CDR3 loop: CASSYSIARSYGEQFF. The CDR3 nucleotides are TGTGCCAGCAGTTACTCGATCGCACGCTCCTACGGTGAGCAGTTCTTC. The V call is TRBV6-5, the J call TRBJ2-1, with no clear D. In germline, CDR1 is MNHEY, CDR2 SVGAGI. Trimming pared 0 bases from V and 9 bases from J, leaving 18 bases between. CDR3 size: 16 residues.

This clone was recorded a few times. The chain couples TRBV15 to TRBJ1-1, with a possible D match to TRBD1 (6 bases). Germline assignment: CDR1 LNHNV and CDR2 YYDKDF (reference sequence). V gave up 4 bases and J gave up 4 bases, with 13 bases separating them. The CDR3 has 14 residues. CDR3 amino acids: CATSNPGAGTEAFF. For the CDR3, the DNA is TGTGCCACCAGCAACCCAGGGGCGGGCACTGAAGCTTTCTTT.

This chain uses TRBV10-3 with TRBJ1-5; D perhaps matches TRBD1 (6 bases). V gave up 3 bases and J gave up 7 bases, with 16 bases separating them. This CDR3 has 15 amino acids. Germline loops: CDR1 ENHRY, CDR2 SYGVKD. In DNA, the CDR3 is TGTGCCATCAGTGAAGGCGGGGGGCGAAGGCAGCCCCAGCATTTT. Its translation: CAISEGGGRRQPQHF.

This clone has a handful of counts. The chain recombines TRBV28 with TRBJ1-4; 11 bases match TRBD1. This CDR3 has 14 residues. With V trimmed by 6 bases and J by 7 bases, 4 bases remained unmatched. The germline CDR1 and CDR2 sequences are MDHEN and SYDVKM. CDR3 coding DNA: TGTGCCAGCAGCCGGGACAGGGGGAGTGAAAAACTGTTTTTT. It translates to CASSRDRGSEKLFF.

This clone occurred a few times. This chain uses TRBV29-1 with TRBJ1-1; D perhaps matches TRBD1 (5 bases). Deletions cut 7 bases from V and 0 bases from J, with 12 bases between. Per germline, CDR1 SQVTM and CDR2 ANQGSEA. The CDR3 is made up of 13 amino acids. The CDR3 region is CSGAGRMNTEAFF. The CDR3 region has the DNA TGCAGCGGGGCAGGGCGCATGAACACTGAAGCTTTCTTT.

The chain carries TRBV7-3 and TRBJ2-7; D perhaps matches TRBD1 (5 bases). This CDR3 spans 13 amino acids. Trimming cost V 5 bases and J 3 bases, with 11 bases left between them. CDR1 is SGHTA and CDR2 is FQGTGA in the germline V gene. In DNA form, the CDR3 reads TGTGCCAGCAGCCCGCCAGACAGCTACGAGCAGTACTTC. Translation: CASSPPDSYEQYF.

V gene TRBV4-2 combines with J gene TRBJ2-5; D might be TRBD2 (6 bases). Germline V gene lookup returns CDR1 LGHNA and CDR2 YNFKEQ. The CDR3 totals 16 residues. V gave up 6 bases and J gave up 2 bases, with 19 bases separating them. The CDR3 protein is CASRPLGGGQQETQYF. The DNA for the CDR3 is TGTGCCAGCAGGCCCCTGGGGGGTGGCCAACAAGAGACCCAGTACTTC.

The table lists this clone with a few counts. This chain links TRBV19 with TRBJ2-1; possible D gene TRBD2, 6 bases. The CDR3 sequence is 18 residues long. Per the germline V gene, CDR1 is LNHDA and CDR2 is SQIVND (reference sequence). Trimming took 5 bases from V and 0 from J, leaving 20 bases between them. The CDR3 DNA sequence: TGTGCCAGTAGTGCCCAGGAGGGGCGGAGCCGCTCCTACAATGAGCAGTTCTTC. Translated: CASSAQEGRSRSYNEQFF.

Concerning this clone itself: The junction departs from germline at one end; a sequencing error may be responsible. The rearrangement links TRBV7-9 to TRBJ1-3, with D uncertain. Germline V lookup: CDR1 SEHNR, CDR2 FQNEAQ (reference sequence). This CDR3 spans 15 amino acids. The CDR3: CSSSLVAARGNTIYF. The CDR3 region has the DNA TGTTCCAGCAGCTTAGTCGCAGCCAGGGGAAACACCATATATTTT.

This clone came up once. The chain links TRBV5-6 to TRBJ1-2, with TRBD1 matching 7 bases. Germline CDR1 reads SGHDT; CDR2 reads YYEEEE. The CDR3 runs to 14 residues. V was clipped by 4 bases and J by 1 base; unmatched bases: 4. The CDR3 DNA reads TGTGCCAGCAGCCCGGGACAGCTTAACTATGGCTACACCTTC. This sequence encodes CASSPGQLNYGYTF.

This sequence joins TRBV6-6 and TRBJ1-3; tentative D call: TRBD1 (5 bases). The CDR3 has 13 amino acids. Trimming removed 4 bases from V and 4 bases from J, with 8 bases in between. Germline-derived CDR1 and CDR2 are MNHNY and SVGAGI (reference sequence). In DNA, the CDR3 is TGTGCCAGCAGTTCAGGGTTAGGAAACACCATATATTTT. Protein: CASSSGLGNTIYF.

V usage is TRBV7-9 and J usage is TRBJ2-1; a possible D gene is TRBD1 (5 bases). The germline CDR1 and CDR2 sequences are SEHNR and FQNEAQ (reference sequence). The CDR3 extends over 16 amino acids. The V end was cut by 5 bases, the J end by 2 bases, with 16 bases between. In DNA form, the CDR3 reads TGTGCCAGCAGCGCCCAAACAGGAGTCCCCTACAATGAGCAGTTCTTC. It yields the protein CASSAQTGVPYNEQFF.

The chain has TRBV19 and TRBJ2-1; 9 bases map to TRBD2. The J segment lost 2 bases and the V segment lost 2 bases, leaving 1 base of the junction unmatched. This CDR3 contains 15 residues. Per germline, CDR1 LNHDA and CDR2 SQIVND (reference sequence). The CDR3 is CASSIRLAAYNEQFF. In DNA form, the CDR3 reads TGTGCCAGTAGTATAAGACTAGCGGCCTACAATGAGCAGTTCTTC. Supplemented by reference TRBV19 and TRBJ2-1, the full variable domain reads DGGITQSPKYLFRKEGQNVTLSCEQNLNHDAMYWYRQDPGQGLRLIYYSQIVNDFQKGDIAEGYSVSREKKESFPLTVTSAQKNPTAFYLCASSIRLAAYNEQFFGPGTRLTVL.